This TCR beta chain was captured by sequencing in a study of cytomegalovirus exposure and HLA in healthy donors. Findings of the study overall: Using a false discovery rate of 0.05, a later analysis showed that approximately 16,000 TCR beta sequences were associated with HLA alleles. An analysis done earlier found most TCR beta V segments productive about 87% or about 30% of the time. Most TCR sequences were rare, but some public TCRs occurred in many donors.

The length of the CDR3 is 19 residues. Germline assignment: CDR1 ENHRY and CDR2 SYGVKD. With V trimmed by 2 bases and J by 1 base, 13 bases remained unmatched. Points on this clone: What it binds is not known.

Donors in the study were healthy people who gave bone marrow. Researchers ran the PCR with 60 Vbeta and 13 Jbeta primers. Using immunoSEQ multiplex PCR, the repertoire was profiled, and TCRdb retains in-frame clones only, with some absent. The sample lists about 200,000 clones, about 74% occurring once. Input material: PBMCs. The V gene is TRBV10-3, the J gene TRBJ2-1; TRBD1 matches at 8 bases. The TCR originated in a man aged 35 to 55 in good health and CMV-seronegative. The CDR3 is CAISEGGSRGRGSYNEQFF. In nucleotides, the CDR3 is TGTGCCATCAGTGAGGGAGGATCCAGGGGGCGAGGGTCCTACAATGAGCAGTTCTTC.